This T cell receptor (beta chain) originates from a study of blood T cell repertoires in COVID-19. Generated by immunoSEQ multiplex PCR, the TCRdb table keeps only in-frame clones and is missing some. Here the sample spans fewer than 250,000 clones, roughly 81% being singletons. Unmatched junction bases numbered 15, after V lost 4 bases and J lost 6 bases. Per germline, CDR1 MNHEY and CDR2 SVGAGI. CDR3 length: 16 amino acids. The rearrangement links TRBV6-5 to TRBJ2-7; TRBD1 matches 7 bases. The sample taken for sequencing was peripheral blood. This sequence was found in a woman between 70 and 85 years old with active or convalescent COVID-19. CDR3 protein: CASSSRTGTVLLEQYF. The CDR3 DNA reads as TGTGCCAGCAGTTCGCGGACCGGGACAGTCCTTCTCGAGCAGTACTTC.